This T cell receptor beta chain stems from a study of T cells after yellow fever vaccination. Whole-study context: The SMART-Seq v4 Ultra Low Input method served to prepare the low-cell-number fractions. Points from the study as a whole: Overlap between CD4 and CD8 compartments was detected for a small share of clonotypes. Clones that expanded after primary vaccination mostly reappeared after the booster (roughly 96% CD4, 88% CD8). Peak timing came faster in the weaker secondary response, day 5 versus 15.

The CDR3 spans 14 residues. Looked up from germline, CDR1 is DFQATT and CDR2 is SNEGSKA (reference sequence). Trimming stripped 1 base from V and 5 bases from J, with 13 bases between. On this clonotype: Its specificity is unknown.

TCRdb passed the 5' RACE reads through MiXCR, listing each CDR3 protein once. This sample has some 350,000 distinct CDR3 sequences, with around 4.1% found just once. The gene calls are TRBV20-1 and TRBJ2-3; D possibly corresponds to TRBD1 (6 bases). This sequence originates from a man aged 18 to 30 who received the YFV17D yellow fever vaccine. The specimen comprised PBMCs, sampled 5 days after the yellow fever booster vaccination. As DNA, the CDR3 is TGCAGTGCTAGAGGGCTACAGGGACAAGATACGCAGTATTTT. Encoded protein: CSARGLQGQDTQYF.